The TCR beta chain described here comes from a study of blood T cell repertoires in COVID-19. Study details: Donors in the United States, Italy and Spain gave samples during acute or convalescent COVID-19.

Sequenced by immunoSEQ multiplex PCR; TCRdb stores in-frame clones only, minus some. The sample includes 200,000 or so clones, more than 65% of them seen just once. V dropped 1 base and J dropped 5 bases, with 11 bases sitting between them. Germline values: CDR1 SQVTM, CDR2 ANQGSEA. This CDR3 is 13 amino acids long. This clonotype originated in a middle-aged man who had recovered from COVID-19. Sequenced: peripheral blood. This chain uses TRBV29-1 with TRBJ1-2, with D unresolved. For the CDR3, the DNA is TGCAGCGTTGAAGTGACACTAGGGTATGGCTACACCTTC. This translates into CSVEVTLGYGYTF.